This T cell receptor (beta chain) was sequenced in a study of beta chain features in type 1 diabetes. General study results and limits: Among all four CD4+ subsets, Type 1 diabetes patients had TCRB CDR3s that were moderately but significantly shorter.

The entirety of the isolated RNA underwent reverse transcription, so expressed TCRB transcripts were sequenced. Repertoires were generated with immunoSEQ multiplex PCR, while TCRdb's copy carries only in-frame clones and drops some. This table holds roughly 240,000 clones, over 65% found once. The CDR3 runs to 13 residues. J gave up 5 bases and V 4 bases, and 1 base lay outside the gene matches. Germline V gene lookup returns CDR1 LNHNV and CDR2 YYDKDF (reference sequence). Comments on this clone: Its antigen is unknown.

This clonotype was obtained from a man aged 25-45 years in good health. The chain joins TRBV15 to TRBJ2-5, with 10 bases identical to TRBD1. The sample taken for sequencing was naive CD4+ T cells from blood. CDR3 sequence (DNA): TGTGCCACCAGCACGGACAGGGGGGAGACCCAGTACTTC. The encoded protein is CATSTDRGETQYF.